This record looks at one T cell receptor beta chain sequence and its context. What it recognizes is unknown. Repertoires were generated with immunoSEQ multiplex PCR, while TCRdb's copy carries only in-frame clones and drops some. The table has tens of thousands of clones, around 74% seen once. The V gene lost 2 bases and the J gene lost 8 bases, with 8 bases spanning the gap. This CDR3 spans 12 amino acids. Germline V CDR1 and CDR2: SGHKS, YYEKEE (reference sequence). The sample is drawn from a study of vaccination effects on CD4 cells after COVID-19. Sequencing followed a ViraFEST assay step that expanded antigen-specific CD4+ T cells with viral peptide pools. Scientists isolated CD4+ T cells after an approximately 10-day culture period ended. Vaccinees lacked prior SARS-CoV-2 infection and tested negative for nucleocapsid antibodies. PBMC were cultured at approximately 2 million per well with approximately 9 IU/ml IL-2 and about 9.2 ug/ml peptides. Both day 3 and day 7 saw half the medium replaced with IL-2 medium.

Regarding the study as a whole: Recruitment yielded few convalescent patients, and the study had no early post-infection timepoints. Late post-vaccination samples showed marked contraction of infection- and vaccine-induced clones.

The specimen comprised CD4+ T cells from PBMCs cultured with HCoV-NL63 spike peptides, sampled before COVID-19 vaccination. This TCR derives from a human donor who received a COVID-19 vaccine. The chain combines TRBV5-5 with TRBJ2-1; D gene ambiguous. For the CDR3, the DNA is TGTGCCAGCAGCTTTGAATACTATGAGCAGTTCTTC. Amino acid sequence: CASSFEYYEQFF.